This T cell receptor (beta chain) originates from a study of long-term antiretroviral therapy in people with HIV. Study-wide results and limits: CDR3 length ranges were narrower in HIV repertoires than in controls. Despite increasing after ART, diversity remained lower than that of transplant donor controls.

Version v3.0 of the immunoSEQ assay was performed at survey level. The table came from immunoSEQ multiplex PCR; TCRdb's copy has only in-frame clones and leaves some out. The table records under 20,000 clones, around three quarters of them present only once. Concerning this clone: The antigen is not known.

Germline V gives CDR1 MNHNY, CDR2 SVGAGI (reference sequence). There are 11 residues in the CDR3. V dropped 11 bases and J dropped 4 bases, with 11 bases sitting between them. Post-ART PBMC samples numbered at least two per donor, and pre-ART ones at least one. The content of samples before DNA extraction was about 1-11 million cryopreserved PBMC. The clonotype originates from a woman in her forties with HIV. This chain connects TRBV6-6 to TRBJ2-5; TRBD2 might be the D (6 bases). The starting material was unsorted PBMCs, obtained 0.2 years after starting antiretroviral therapy. The CDR3 nucleotides read TGTGCCTGCGGGGTCCGAGAGACCCAGTACTTC. It codes for CACGVRETQYF.